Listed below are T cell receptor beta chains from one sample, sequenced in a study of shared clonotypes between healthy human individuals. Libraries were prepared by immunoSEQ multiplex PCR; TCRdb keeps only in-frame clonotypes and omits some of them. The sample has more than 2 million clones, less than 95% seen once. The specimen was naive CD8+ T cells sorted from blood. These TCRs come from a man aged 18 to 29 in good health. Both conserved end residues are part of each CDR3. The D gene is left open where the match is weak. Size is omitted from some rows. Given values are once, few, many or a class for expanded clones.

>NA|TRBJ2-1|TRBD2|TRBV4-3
CASSRSWASGPLYNEQFF
TGCGCCAGCAGCCGAAGTTGGGCTAGCGGGCCCCTCTACAATGAGCAGTTCTTC
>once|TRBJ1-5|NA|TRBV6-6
CASSYSSGNQPQHF
TGTGCCAGCAGTTACAGCTCCGGCAATCAGCCCCAGCATTTT
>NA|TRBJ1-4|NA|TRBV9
CASSVGQNPNEKLFF
TGTGCCAGCAGCGTAGGGCAGAACCCTAATGAAAAACTGTTTTTT
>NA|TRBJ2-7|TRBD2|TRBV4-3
CASSPKASGSYEQYF
TGCGCCAGCAGCCCAAAGGCTAGCGGCTCCTACGAGCAGTACTTC
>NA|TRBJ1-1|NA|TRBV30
CAWSTHGGNTEAFF
TGTGCCTGGAGCACCCACGGGGGAAACACTGAAGCTTTCTTT
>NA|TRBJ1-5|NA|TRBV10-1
CASRATSEGRDQPQHF
TGCGCCAGCAGAGCTACTAGCGAGGGGAGGGATCAGCCCCAGCATTTT
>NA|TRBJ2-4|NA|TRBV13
CASSLEQSVGIQYF
TGTGCCAGCAGCTTAGAACAGTCCGTGGGCATTCAGTACTTC
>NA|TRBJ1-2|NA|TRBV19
CASSIEGINYGYTF
TGTGCCAGTAGTATAGAAGGGATTAACTATGGCTACACCTTC
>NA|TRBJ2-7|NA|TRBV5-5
CASSLGVDRLYEQYF
TGTGCCAGCAGCTTGGGAGTGGACAGACTCTACGAGCAGTACTTC
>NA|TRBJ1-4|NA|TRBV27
CASSSYNANEKLFF
TGTGCCAGCAGTTCGTATAATGCTAATGAAAAACTGTTTTTT
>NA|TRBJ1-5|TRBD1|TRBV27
CASSFTGGGQPQHF
TGTGCCAGCAGTTTTACAGGGGGCGGTCAGCCCCAGCATTTT
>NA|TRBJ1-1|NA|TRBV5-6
CASSLGLEPAEAFF
TGTGCCAGCAGCTTGGGTTTAGAACCTGCTGAAGCTTTCTTT
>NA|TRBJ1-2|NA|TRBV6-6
CASRSGEGYTF
TGTGCCAGCAGGTCTGGAGAGGGCTACACCTTC
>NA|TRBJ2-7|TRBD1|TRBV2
CASSPTLGQGAYEQYF
TGTGCCAGCAGTCCTACCTTGGGACAGGGGGCCTACGAGCAGTACTTC
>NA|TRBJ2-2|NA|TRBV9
CASSPYEGVDTGELFF
TGTGCCAGCAGCCCTTATGAGGGAGTCGACACCGGGGAGCTGTTTTTT
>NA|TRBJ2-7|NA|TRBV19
CASSMVPAYEQYF
TGTGCCAGTAGTATGGTACCGGCCTACGAGCAGTACTTC
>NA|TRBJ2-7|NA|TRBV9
CASSVGIGAYEQYF
TGTGCCAGCAGCGTTGGTATTGGGGCCTACGAGCAGTACTTC
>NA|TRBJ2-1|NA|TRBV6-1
CASSEARVYNEQFF
TGTGCCAGCAGTGAAGCTAGGGTCTACAATGAGCAGTTCTTC
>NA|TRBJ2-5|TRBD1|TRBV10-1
CASSPTGARIQETQYF
TGCGCCAGCAGTCCGACAGGGGCTCGAATCCAAGAGACCCAGTACTTC
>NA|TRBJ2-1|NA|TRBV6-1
CASSFQNEQFF
TGTGCCAGCAGTTTCCAGAATGAGCAGTTCTTC
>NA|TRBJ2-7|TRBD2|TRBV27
CASSFTSGGYEQYF
TGTGCCAGCAGTTTCACTAGCGGGGGCTACGAGCAGTACTTC
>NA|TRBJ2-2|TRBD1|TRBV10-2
CASTRDRGDTGELFF
TGCGCCAGCACCAGGGACAGGGGAGACACCGGGGAGCTGTTTTTT
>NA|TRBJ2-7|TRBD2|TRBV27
CASSLSSGGAYEQYF
TGTGCCAGCAGTTTATCGAGCGGGGGGGCCTACGAGCAGTACTTC
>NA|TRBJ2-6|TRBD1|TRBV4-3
CASSQDPQGAYGANVLTF
TGCGCCAGCAGCCAAGATCCCCAGGGGGCGTATGGGGCCAACGTCCTGACTTTC
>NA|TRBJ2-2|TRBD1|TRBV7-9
CASSLGQGNTGELFF
TGTGCCAGCAGCTTGGGACAGGGGAACACCGGGGAGCTGTTTTTT
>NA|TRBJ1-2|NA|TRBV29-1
CSVEGLENYGYTF
TGCAGCGTTGAAGGGTTGGAAAACTATGGCTACACCTTC
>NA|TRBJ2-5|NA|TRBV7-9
CASSLGGLRETQYF
TGTGCCAGCAGCTTAGGTGGTTTACGAGAGACCCAGTACTTC
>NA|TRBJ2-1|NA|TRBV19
CASRVGADRYNEQFF
TGTGCCAGTAGGGTGGGAGCGGACCGTTACAATGAGCAGTTCTTC
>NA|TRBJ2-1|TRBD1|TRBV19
CASSISGQGNEQFF
TGTGCCAGTAGTATATCGGGACAGGGCAATGAGCAGTTCTTC
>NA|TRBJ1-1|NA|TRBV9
CASSVEEGIDTEAFF
TGTGCCAGCAGCGTAGAAGAGGGCATAGACACTGAAGCTTTCTTT
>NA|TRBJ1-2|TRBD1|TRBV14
CASSQGTGLRYTF
TGTGCCAGCAGCCAAGGGACAGGACTTCGCTACACCTTC
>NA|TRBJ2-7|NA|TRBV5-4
CASSLGGEQYF
TGTGCCAGCAGCTTGGGTGGGGAACAGTACTTC
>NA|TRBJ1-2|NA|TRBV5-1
CASSARDTRYGYTF
TGCGCCAGCAGCGCCCGGGACACTCGGTATGGCTACACCTTC
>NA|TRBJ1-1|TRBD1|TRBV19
CASQDRVDTEAFF
TGTGCCAGTCAGGACAGGGTCGACACTGAAGCTTTCTTT
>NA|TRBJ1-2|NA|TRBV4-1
CASSPPTWGGYTF
TGCGCCAGCAGCCCCCCAACTTGGGGTGGCTACACCTTC
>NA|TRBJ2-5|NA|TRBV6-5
CASSYGAGETQYF
TGTGCCAGCAGTTACGGGGCTGGGGAGACCCAGTACTTC
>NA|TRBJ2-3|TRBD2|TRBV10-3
CAISLERGTDTQYF
TGTGCCATCAGCCTAGAGCGGGGGACAGATACGCAGTATTTT
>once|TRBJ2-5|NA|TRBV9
CASSVARLGETQYF
TGTGCCAGCAGCGTAGCTCGCCTGGGGGAGACCCAGTACTTC